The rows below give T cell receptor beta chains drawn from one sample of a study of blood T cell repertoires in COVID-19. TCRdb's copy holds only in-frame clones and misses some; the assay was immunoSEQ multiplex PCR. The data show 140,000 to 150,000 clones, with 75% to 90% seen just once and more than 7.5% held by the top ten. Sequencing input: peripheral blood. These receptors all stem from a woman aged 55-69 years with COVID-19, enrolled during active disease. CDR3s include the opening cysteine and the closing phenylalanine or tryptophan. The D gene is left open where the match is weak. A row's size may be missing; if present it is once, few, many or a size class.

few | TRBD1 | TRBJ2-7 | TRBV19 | CASRDPGQGSHEQYF | TGTGCCAGTAGGGACCCGGGACAGGGTTCCCACGAGCAGTACTTC
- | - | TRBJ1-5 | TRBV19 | CATSPKPHQPQHF | TGTGCCACCTCCCCCAAGCCCCATCAGCCCCAGCATTTT
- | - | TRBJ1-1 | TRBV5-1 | CASSLAVDTEAFF | TGCGCCAGCAGTTTAGCCGTTGACACTGAAGCTTTCTTT
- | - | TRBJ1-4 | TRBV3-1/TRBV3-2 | CASSPTDSPNEKLFF | TGTGCCAGCAGCCCCACGGACAGCCCTAATGAAAAACTGTTTTTT
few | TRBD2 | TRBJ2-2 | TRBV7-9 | CASSFTSGLSGELFF | TGTGCCAGCAGCTTCACTAGCGGTCTATCCGGGGAGCTGTTTTTT
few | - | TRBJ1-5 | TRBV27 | CASSSAGYNQPQHF | TGTGCCAGCAGTTCAGCAGGGTATAATCAGCCCCAGCATTTT
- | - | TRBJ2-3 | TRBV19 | CASSQGLTDTQYF | TGTGCCAGTAGTCAGGGACTCACAGATACGCAGTATTTT
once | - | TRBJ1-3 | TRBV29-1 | CSVGGGRSSGNTIYF | TGCAGCGTTGGCGGAGGCAGGAGCTCTGGAAACACCATATATTTT
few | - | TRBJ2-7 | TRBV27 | CASSSLEGRAYEQYF | TGTGCCAGCAGCTCCCTTGAAGGTCGGGCCTACGAGCAGTACTTC
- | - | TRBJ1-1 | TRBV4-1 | CASSQVLESTEAFF | TGCGCCAGCAGCCAAGTATTAGAGTCTACTGAAGCTTTCTTT
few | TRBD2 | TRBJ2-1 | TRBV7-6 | CASSLEASGGYEQFF | TGTGCCAGCAGCTTAGAGGCTAGCGGGGGCTATGAGCAGTTCTTC
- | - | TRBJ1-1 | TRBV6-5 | CASSQWVGSTEAFF | TGTGCCAGCAGTCAATGGGTGGGGAGCACTGAAGCTTTCTTT
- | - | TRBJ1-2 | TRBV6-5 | CASSSRIDSLSGYTF | TGTGCCAGCAGTTCACGGATAGACAGTCTTAGTGGCTACACCTTC
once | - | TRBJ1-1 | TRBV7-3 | CASSLLDSRNTEAFF | TGTGCCAGCAGCTTATTGGACAGTAGGAACACTGAAGCTTTCTTT
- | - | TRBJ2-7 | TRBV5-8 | CASAPRDSYEQYF | TGTGCCAGCGCGCCCAGGGACTCCTACGAGCAGTACTTC
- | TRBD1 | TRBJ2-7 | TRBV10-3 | CATGTGEGKYEQYF | TGTGCCACCGGGACAGGGGAGGGGAAATACGAGCAGTACTTC
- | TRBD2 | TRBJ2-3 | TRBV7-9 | CASSSLTSGGTSHTQYF | TGTGCCAGCAGCTCCCTGACTAGCGGGGGGACTTCGCATACGCAGTATTTT
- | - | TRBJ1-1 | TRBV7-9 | CASTPTGANTEAFF | TGTGCCAGCACCCCGACAGGCGCCAACACTGAAGCTTTCTTT
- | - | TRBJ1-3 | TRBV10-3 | CAISRTSDGNTIYF | TGTGCCATCAGTCGGACTTCCGACGGAAACACCATATATTTT
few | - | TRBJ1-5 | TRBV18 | CASSSGPSQPQHF | TGTGCCAGCTCGTCAGGGCCCTCCCAGCCCCAGCATTTT
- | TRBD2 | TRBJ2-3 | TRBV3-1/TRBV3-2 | CASSQEFGGATDTQYF | TGTGCCAGCAGCCAGGAATTCGGGGGGGCTACAGATACGCAGTATTTT
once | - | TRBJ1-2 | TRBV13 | CASSFSLRPLYGYTF | TGTGCCAGCAGCTTTTCTCTTCGTCCCCTCTATGGCTACACCTTC
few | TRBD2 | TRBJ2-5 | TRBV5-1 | CASSPSVLTSGGETQYF | TGCGCCAGCAGCCCCAGCGTTCTAACTAGCGGGGGAGAGACCCAGTACTTC
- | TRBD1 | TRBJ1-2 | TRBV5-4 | CASSGYRDRGLGYGYTF | TGTGCCAGCAGCGGCTACCGGGACAGGGGTCTCGGATATGGCTACACCTTC
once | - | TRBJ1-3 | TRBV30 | CAWLPTASSGNTIYF | TGTGCCTGGTTACCGACAGCCTCCTCTGGAAACACCATATATTTT
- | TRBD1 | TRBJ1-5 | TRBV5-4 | CASSFSVGTGGLSNQPQHF | TGTGCCAGCAGCTTCTCGGTCGGGACAGGGGGCTTAAGCAATCAGCCCCAGCATTTT
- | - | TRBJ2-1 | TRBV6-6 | CASSLSGEQFF | TGTGCCAGCAGTTTGAGCGGGGAGCAGTTCTTC
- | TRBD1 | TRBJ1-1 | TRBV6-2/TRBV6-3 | CASSYSGFDREAFF | TGTGCCAGCAGTTACTCTGGCTTCGACAGGGAGGCTTTCTTT
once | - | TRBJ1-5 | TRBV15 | CATSRGVGPGKGNQPQHF | TGTGCCACCAGCAGAGGTGTAGGCCCGGGAAAGGGTAATCAGCCCCAGCATTTT
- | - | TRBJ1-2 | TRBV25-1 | CASGEGNYGYTF | TGTGCCAGCGGGGAGGGGAACTATGGCTACACCTTC
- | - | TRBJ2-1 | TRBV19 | CASSTQGDASENKQFF | TGTGCCAGTAGTACCCAGGGCGATGCTAGCGAGAACAAGCAGTTCTTC
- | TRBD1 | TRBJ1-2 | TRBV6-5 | CASSRQGLYGYTF | TGTGCCAGCAGCCGACAGGGACTCTATGGCTACACCTTC
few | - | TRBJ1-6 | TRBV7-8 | CASSLTGQKNSPLHF | TGTGCCAGCAGCTTGACCGGACAGAAGAATTCACCCCTCCACTTT
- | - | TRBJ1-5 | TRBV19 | CASSPDRSYQPQHF | TGTGCCAGTAGTCCGGACAGAAGTTATCAGCCCCAGCATTTT
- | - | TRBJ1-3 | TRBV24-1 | CATSLTLPSGNTIYF | TGTGCCACCTCTTTGACTTTGCCCTCTGGAAACACCATATATTTT
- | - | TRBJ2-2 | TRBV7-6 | CASSSSLGANTGELFF | TGTGCCAGCAGCTCGAGTCTGGGAGCGAACACCGGGGAGCTGTTTTTT
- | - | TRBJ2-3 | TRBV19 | CAGRGSAATDTQYF | TGTGCCGGACGGGGATCGGCGGCCACAGATACGCAGTATTTT
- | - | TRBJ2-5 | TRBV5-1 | CASSLVGAQETQYF | TGCGCCAGCAGCTTGGTGGGGGCCCAAGAGACCCAGTACTTC
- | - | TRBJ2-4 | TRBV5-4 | CASSLDQGSVDIQYF | TGTGCCAGCAGCTTGGACCAGGGAAGTGTAGACATTCAGTACTTC
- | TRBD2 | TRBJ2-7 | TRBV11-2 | CASSKLATGGSYEQYF | TGTGCCAGCAGCAAACTAGCGACGGGTGGCTCCTACGAGCAGTACTTC
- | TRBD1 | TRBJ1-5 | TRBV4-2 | CASSQEDRGHQPQHF | TGTGCCAGCAGCCAAGAGGACAGGGGGCATCAGCCCCAGCATTTT
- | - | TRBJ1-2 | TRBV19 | CASRPIGQLYGYTF | TGTGCCAGTAGACCCATCGGACAGCTCTATGGCTACACCTTC
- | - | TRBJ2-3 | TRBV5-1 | CASSLSSSGPHTDTQYF | TGCGCCAGCAGCTTAAGTTCTTCAGGGCCACACACAGATACGCAGTATTTT
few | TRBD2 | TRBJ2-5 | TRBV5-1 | CASSLGPRLRGGGAETQYF | TGCGCCAGCAGCTTGGGACCCCGCCTCCGCGGCGGGGGGGCCGAGACCCAGTACTTC
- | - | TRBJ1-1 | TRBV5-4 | CASSFDSYTEAFF | TGTGCCAGCAGCTTCGACAGTTACACTGAAGCTTTCTTT
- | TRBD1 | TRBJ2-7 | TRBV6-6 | CASSYRQGSSYEQYF | TGTGCCAGCAGTTACCGACAGGGGAGCTCCTACGAGCAGTACTTC
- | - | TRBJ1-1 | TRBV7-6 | CASSLARGRNTEAFF | TGTGCCAGCAGCTTAGCTAGGGGAAGGAACACTGAAGCTTTCTTT
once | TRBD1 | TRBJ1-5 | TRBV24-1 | CATSDERQGYNQPQHF | TGTGCCACCAGTGATGAACGACAGGGTTACAATCAGCCCCAGCATTTT
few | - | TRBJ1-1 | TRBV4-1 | CASSQDNARGRGNTEAFF | TGCGCCAGCAGCCAAGATAATGCACGGGGGAGAGGGAACACTGAAGCTTTCTTT
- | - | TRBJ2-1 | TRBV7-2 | CASSSNSPYNEQFF | TGTGCCAGCAGCTCCAACAGCCCCTACAATGAGCAGTTCTTC
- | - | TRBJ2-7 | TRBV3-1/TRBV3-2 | CASSLDRSYEQYF | TGTGCCAGCAGCCTAGACAGGTCCTACGAGCAGTACTTC
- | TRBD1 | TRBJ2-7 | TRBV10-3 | CAISASRDRTMHEQYF | TGTGCCATCAGCGCATCCAGGGACAGGACCATGCACGAGCAGTACTTC
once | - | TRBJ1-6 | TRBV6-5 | CASSPYFESPLHF | TGTGCCAGCAGCCCATACTTCGAATCACCCCTCCACTTT
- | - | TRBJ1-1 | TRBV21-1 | CASSEREQGDTEAFF | TGTGCCAGCAGCGAAAGGGAACAGGGGGACACTGAAGCTTTCTTT
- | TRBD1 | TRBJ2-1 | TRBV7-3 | CASSLPGQGVEQFF | TGTGCCAGCAGCTTACCCGGACAGGGGGTTGAGCAGTTCTTC